This T cell receptor beta chain was sequenced for a study of blood T cell repertoires in COVID-19. Study as a whole: From T cells, B-cell-depleted T cells, or PBMCs came the material, which was cDNA or gDNA.

This CDR3 is 14 amino acids long. V dropped 1 base and J dropped 2 bases, with 9 bases sitting between them. The germline V gene encodes CDR1 MGHRA and CDR2 YSYEKL. Here immunoSEQ multiplex PCR was the method, and the copy in TCRdb shows in-frame clones only, minus some. In the table there are roughly 220,000 clones, about 80% of which are singletons. The TCR originated in a woman in her thirties who had recovered from COVID-19. The V call is TRBV4-1, the J call TRBJ2-7, with D maybe TRBD2 (5 bases). The sequenced material came from peripheral blood. In nucleotides, the CDR3 is TGCGCCAGCAGCCAAGGTCTGACTACCTACGAGCAGTACTTC. Amino acid sequence: CASSQGLTTYEQYF.